A single sample gave rise to the 30 T cell receptor beta chains below, sequenced in a study of blood T cell repertoires in COVID-19. The table came from immunoSEQ multiplex PCR; TCRdb's copy has only in-frame clones and leaves some out. The sample shows about 240,000 clones, about four fifths of them seen only once. Sample: peripheral blood. The receptors come from a young man who had recovered from COVID-19.

The chain is built from TRBV5-4 and TRBJ2-3; D is undetermined. The length of the CDR3 is 13 residues. Germline V gene lookup returns CDR1 SGHNT and CDR2 YYREEE (reference sequence). V shed 4 bases and J shed 6 bases, with 12 bases lying between them. As DNA, the CDR3 is TGTGCCAGCAGCCTGGATGTCGGGGATACGCAGTATTTT. The encoded protein is CASSLDVGDTQYF.

This chain joins TRBV19 and TRBJ1-5; the D is unclear. V was clipped by 4 bases and J by 5 bases, with 12 bases between them. The CDR3 is 14 amino acids. The germline V gene encodes CDR1 LNHDA and CDR2 SQIVND (reference sequence). In DNA, the CDR3 is TGTGCCAGTAGTAACGCGGGAAACGATCAGCCCCAGCATTTT. It yields the protein CASSNAGNDQPQHF.

On this clone: Other DNA sequences in the sample encode the same CDR3. This chain uses TRBV3-1 (or the pseudogene TRBV3-2) with TRBJ1-5; D gene uncertain. The germline V gene encodes CDR1 LGHDT and CDR2 YNNKEL (reference sequence). Trimming removed 0 bases from V and 4 bases from J, with 4 bases in between. The CDR3 runs 13 residues. CDR3 protein: CASSQDLNQPQHF. CDR3 in DNA: TGTGCCAGCAGCCAAGATTTAAATCAGCCCCAGCATTTT.

This rearrangement joins TRBV7-9 to TRBJ2-1, with D possibly being TRBD1 (5 bases). Germline values: CDR1 SEHNR, CDR2 FQNEAQ (reference sequence). V was shortened by 4 bases and J by 4 bases, with 8 bases between the two germline ends. CDR3 length: 13 amino acids. This CDR3 reads CASSSGHYNEQFF. As DNA, the CDR3 is TGTGCCAGCAGCTCCGGACATTACAATGAGCAGTTCTTC.

The V call is TRBV7-2, the J call TRBJ1-2; 8 bases align to TRBD1. Looked up from germline, CDR1 is SGHTA and CDR2 is FQGNSA. The J segment lost 5 bases and the V segment lost 5 bases, leaving 7 bases of the junction unmatched. The CDR3 covers 14 residues. CDR3 bases: TGTGCCAGCAGCCCCGGGACAGGCCCATATGGCTACACCTTC. It encodes CASSPGTGPYGYTF.

This chain joins TRBV11-2 and TRBJ1-1, with D perhaps TRBD1 (5 bases). V was clipped by 6 bases and J by 2 bases, with 16 bases between them. Per germline, CDR1 SGHAT and CDR2 FQNNGV. This CDR3 has 15 amino acids. The CDR3, as DNA: TGTGCCAGCAGTCCAAGCCGCAGGGTCAACACTGAAGCTTTCTTT. The encoded protein is CASSPSRRVNTEAFF. The full variable domain, in which reference TRBV11-2 and TRBJ1-1 provide the parts outside the CDR3, is EAGVAQSPRYKIIEKRQSVAFWCNPISGHATLYWYQQILGQGPKLLIQFQNNGVVDDSQLPKDRFSAERLKGVDSTLKIQPAKLEDSAVYLCASSPSRRVNTEAFFGQGTRLTVV.

J is TRBJ1-2 and V is TRBV6-1; D uncertain. The CDR3 has 16 amino acids. V lost 2 bases to trimming and J lost 5 bases, with 18 bases between them. Germline CDR1 MNHNS, CDR2 SASEGT. The CDR3, as DNA: TGTGCCAGCAGTGAAAATGGGCCTGGCAGCTCTTATGGCTACACCTTC. Translating it yields CASSENGPGSSYGYTF.

This rearrangement joins TRBV3-1 (or the pseudogene TRBV3-2) to TRBJ2-2, with 7 bases matching TRBD1. CDR3 size: 16 residues. CDR1 and CDR2 from the germline V gene are LGHDT and YNNKEL (reference sequence). Trimming at V came to 1 base and at J to 5 bases, leaving 7 bases not matched to a gene. The CDR3 region is CASSQGQGGETGELFF. The CDR3 DNA follows: TGTGCCAGCAGCCAAGGACAGGGTGGAGAAACCGGGGAGCTGTTTTTT.

This clone was picked up one time. This chain connects TRBV27 to TRBJ1-2; no clear D gene. V lost 2 bases, J lost 8 bases, and 27 bases lay in between. This CDR3 spans 18 amino acids. In germline, CDR1 is MNHEY, CDR2 SMNVEV (reference sequence). The CDR3 loop reads CASSLRTDERTLTGGYTF. As DNA, the CDR3 is TGTGCCAGCAGTTTACGAACCGACGAAAGGACGCTAACGGGGGGCTACACCTTC.

CDR3 protein: CASSQVESGNYGYTF. For the CDR3, the DNA is TGCGCCAGCAGCCAAGTTGAGTCCGGGAACTATGGCTACACCTTC. V gene TRBV4-1 combines with J gene TRBJ1-2; D uncertain. Germline V gene lookup returns CDR1 MGHRA and CDR2 YSYEKL. This CDR3 has 15 residues. Trimming pared 1 base from V and 2 bases from J, leaving 11 bases between.

This chain links TRBV5-8 with TRBJ2-7; TRBD2 might be the D (5 bases). V lost 4 bases to trimming and J lost 4 bases, with 6 bases between them. The germline V gene has CDR1 SGHTS and CDR2 YDEGEE. The CDR3 runs to 11 residues. Here the CDR3 DNA reads TGTGCCAGCAGCCGGGAATACGAGCAGTACTTC. Encoded protein: CASSREYEQYF.

The J gene is TRBJ2-2, the V gene TRBV13; a possible D gene is TRBD2 (5 bases). Trimming pared 4 bases from V and 6 bases from J, leaving 12 bases between. Germline V lookup: CDR1 PRHDT, CDR2 FYEKMQ (reference sequence). The CDR3 has 14 residues. CDR3 coding DNA: TGTGCCAGCAGCTCCCTGCGGGTTGCCGGGGAGCTGTTTTTT. Translation: CASSSLRVAGELFF.

The CDR3 DNA reads as TGTGCCAGCTCACCCCGTGCCGGACAGTTCGGAAGCTACACCTTC. The encoded protein is CASSPRAGQFGSYTF. The chain combines TRBV18 with TRBJ1-2, with TRBD1 as a possible D gene (6 bases). CDR1 and CDR2 from the germline V gene are KGHSH and LQKENI. This CDR3 has 15 amino acids. V was pared by 3 bases and J by 9 bases, with 20 bases between.

The chain carries TRBV18 and TRBJ1-1; 8 bases are a match to TRBD1. The V gene's germline CDR1 is KGHSH and CDR2 LQKENI. V shed 3 bases, J shed 1 base, and the junction held 7 bases outside the gene matches. This CDR3 has 16 amino acids. The CDR3 loop reads CASSPQTGVANTEAFF. The DNA for the CDR3 is TGTGCCAGCTCACCGCAGACAGGGGTTGCGAACACTGAAGCTTTCTTT.

This sequence joins TRBV5-4 and TRBJ1-1; the D gene is possibly TRBD1 (6 bases). CDR1 is SGHNT and CDR2 is YYREEE in the germline V gene (reference sequence). This CDR3 is 15 amino acids long. The V end was cut by 2 bases, the J end by 3 bases, with 14 bases between. CDR3 in DNA: TGTGCCAGCAGCTTAGGTCGGGGGGCACACACTGAAGCTTTCTTT. This translates into CASSLGRGAHTEAFF.

There are many counts of this clone. V is TRBV7-9 and J is TRBJ2-7; maybe TRBD1 (5 bases). The germline V and J ends were trimmed by 4 bases and 3 bases, with 16 bases remaining between them. Germline assignment: CDR1 SEHNR and CDR2 FQNEAQ (reference sequence). The CDR3 sequence is 15 residues long. Written as DNA, the CDR3 is TGTGCCAGCAGCTCAGGACACCCTGGGCGCTACGAGCAGTACTTC. Its protein product is CASSSGHPGRYEQYF.

This clone was seen a few times. The chain carries TRBV5-1 and TRBJ1-1, with D perhaps TRBD1 (5 bases). The germline V gene encodes CDR1 SGHRS and CDR2 YFSETQ. The V gene lost 1 base and the J gene lost 0 bases, with 7 bases spanning the gap. The CDR3 is 14 amino acids. CDR3 bases: TGCGCCAGCAGCTTGACCAGGGTGAACACTGAAGCTTTCTTT. This encodes CASSLTRVNTEAFF.

The V gene is TRBV7-2, the J gene TRBJ1-1, with D possibly TRBD1 on 5 matching bases. This CDR3 contains 16 residues. Germline-derived CDR1 and CDR2 are SGHTA and FQGNSA. Trimming cost V 4 bases and J 1 base, with 16 bases left between them. CDR3 nucleotides: TGTGCCAGCAGCTCTATCGCCGGGACTGAGAACACTGAAGCTTTCTTT. This encodes CASSSIAGTENTEAFF. Supplemented by reference TRBV7-2 and TRBJ1-1, the full variable domain reads GAGVSQSPSNKVTEKGKDVELRCDPISGHTALYWYRQSLGQGLEFLIYFQGNSAPDKSGLPSDRFSAERTGGSVSTLTIQRTQQEDSAVYLCASSSIAGTENTEAFFGQGTRLTVV.

This chain uses TRBV5-4 with TRBJ2-5; D gene unclear. With 0 bases removed from V and 2 bases from J, the gap between germline ends came to 8 bases. This CDR3 is 14 amino acids long. The germline gives CDR1 SGHNT, CDR2 YYREEE (reference sequence). The CDR3 bases are TGTGCCAGCAGCTTGGGTCAGACTCAAGAGACCCAGTACTTC. Encoded protein: CASSLGQTQETQYF.

The chain recombines TRBV2 with TRBJ1-5; D is undetermined. Between the trimmed V and J ends, which lost 2 bases and 0 bases, there was a span of 8 bases. CDR1 is SNHLY, CDR2 FYNNEI, per germline. The CDR3 loop spans 15 amino acids. Here the CDR3 DNA reads TGTGCCAGCAGTGAAAGGAGATATAGCAATCAGCCCCAGCATTTT. This encodes CASSERRYSNQPQHF.

The genes are TRBV4-1 and TRBJ2-5, with 13 bases matching TRBD2. CDR1 is MGHRA, CDR2 YSYEKL, per germline. The V segment lost 0 bases and the J segment 5 bases; nucleotides outside the gene matches: 15. This CDR3 spans 20 amino acids. The CDR3 DNA reads as TGCGCCAGCAGCCAAGATCGAGGGACTAGCGGGGCCAGACGAGAGGAGACCCAGTACTTC. This encodes CASSQDRGTSGARREETQYF.

The chain recombines TRBV19 with TRBJ1-4; 8 bases agree with TRBD1. The CDR3 length is 15 residues. V shed 7 bases, J shed 0 bases, and the junction held 4 bases outside the gene matches. The germline CDR1 and CDR2 sequences are LNHDA and SQIVND (reference sequence). The CDR3 sequence is CASNDRGATNEKLFF. The CDR3 coding sequence is TGTGCCAGTAACGACAGGGGTGCAACTAATGAAAAACTGTTTTTT. Drawing the rest from reference TRBV19 and TRBJ1-4, the complete variable domain is DGGITQSPKYLFRKEGQNVTLSCEQNLNHDAMYWYRQDPGQGLRLIYYSQIVNDFQKGDIAEGYSVSREKKESFPLTVTSAQKNPTAFYLCASNDRGATNEKLFFGSGTQLSVL.

The rearrangement links TRBV19 to TRBJ1-2, with 10 bases lining up with TRBD1. The CDR3 spans 14 residues. The germline V gene encodes CDR1 LNHDA and CDR2 SQIVND (reference sequence). V was pared by 5 bases and J by 7 bases, with 7 bases of the junction left unmatched. The CDR3 region is CASSGDRGLFGYTF. The CDR3 bases are TGTGCCAGTAGTGGCGACAGGGGGCTTTTTGGCTACACCTTC.

J is TRBJ2-3 and V is TRBV12-3 or TRBV12-4, with a tentative D call TRBD2 (6 bases). The germline V and J ends were trimmed by 6 bases and 8 bases, with 15 bases remaining between them. CDR3 length: 13 residues. CDR3 residues: CASREDYGSTQYF. Written as DNA, the CDR3 is TGTGCCAGCAGAGAGGACTACGGCTCTACGCAGTATTTT.

This CDR3 reads CASSPTGLSYNSPLHF. The CDR3 region has the DNA TGCGCCAGCAGCCCGACAGGGCTCTCCTATAATTCACCCCTCCACTTT. The V and J genes are TRBV4-1 and TRBJ1-6; TRBD1 agrees at 7 bases. This CDR3 spans 16 amino acids. The trim removed 4 bases at V and 0 bases at J, leaving 3 bases unmatched. The germline V gene encodes CDR1 MGHRA and CDR2 YSYEKL.

V and J are TRBV2 and TRBJ1-4, with D perhaps matching TRBD1 (6 bases). The CDR3 sequence is 15 residues long. Germline V gene lookup returns CDR1 SNHLY and CDR2 FYNNEI. V lost 7 bases and J lost 7, with 19 bases in between. CDR3 sequence reads: CASTEQGSTGEKLFF. DNA of the CDR3: TGTGCCAGCACGGAGCAGGGGAGTACAGGTGAAAAACTGTTTTTT.

The count of this clone is one. The chain employs TRBV6-2 or TRBV6-3 and TRBJ1-4, with a weak D call TRBD1 (5 bases). This CDR3 region has 15 residues. V was pared by 0 bases and J by 11 bases, with 16 bases between. Germline V gene lookup returns CDR1 MNHEY and CDR2 SVGEGT. CDR3 residues: CASSYSAGKEGKLFF. In DNA, the CDR3 is TGTGCCAGCAGTTACTCCGCGGGAAAGGAGGGGAAACTGTTTTTT.

The rearrangement links TRBV19 to TRBJ1-2; no reliable D call. V gave up 4 bases and J gave up 4 bases, with 13 bases separating them. Germline CDR1 and CDR2: LNHDA and SQIVND (reference sequence). The CDR3 consists of 14 residues. The CDR3 nucleotides read TGTGCCAGTAGTAGTTCCGGGATGGCCTATGGCTACACCTTC. Translated, it gives CASSSSGMAYGYTF.

This sequence joins TRBV7-2 and TRBJ2-7; 8 nucleotides align to TRBD2. The CDR3 length is 16 residues. Germline-derived CDR1 and CDR2 are SGHTA and FQGNSA. J lost 2 bases, V lost 2 bases, and 8 bases had no gene match. CDR3 in DNA: TGTGCCAGCAGCTTATTTAAGGGACTAGGGGCCTACGAGCAGTACTTC. Amino acid sequence: CASSLFKGLGAYEQYF.

The V call is TRBV6-1, the J call TRBJ1-4; a possible D gene is TRBD1 (5 bases). V lost 3 bases and J lost 8, with 10 bases in between. The CDR3 totals 13 residues. CDR1 is MNHNS and CDR2 is SASEGT in the germline V gene. The CDR3 sequence: CASSDRVEEKLFF. The DNA of the CDR3 is TGTGCCAGCAGTGACAGGGTCGAAGAAAAACTGTTTTTT.